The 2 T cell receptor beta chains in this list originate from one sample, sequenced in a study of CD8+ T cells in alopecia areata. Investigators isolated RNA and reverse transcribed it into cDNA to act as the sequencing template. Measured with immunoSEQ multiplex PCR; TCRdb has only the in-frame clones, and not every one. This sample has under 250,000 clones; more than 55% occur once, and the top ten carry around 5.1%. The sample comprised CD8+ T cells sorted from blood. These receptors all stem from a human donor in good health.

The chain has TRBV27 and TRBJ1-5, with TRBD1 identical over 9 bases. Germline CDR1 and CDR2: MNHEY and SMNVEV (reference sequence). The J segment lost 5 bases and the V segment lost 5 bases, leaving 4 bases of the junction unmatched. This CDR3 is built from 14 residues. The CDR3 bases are TGTGCCAGCAGTACCGGACAGGGGTATCAGCCCCAGCATTTT. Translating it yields CASSTGQGYQPQHF.

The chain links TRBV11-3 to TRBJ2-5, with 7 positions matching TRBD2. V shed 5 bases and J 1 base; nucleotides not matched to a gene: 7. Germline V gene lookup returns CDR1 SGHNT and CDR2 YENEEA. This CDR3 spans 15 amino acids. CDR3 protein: CASSRRGDFQETQYF. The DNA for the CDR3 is TGTGCCAGCAGCCGCCGGGGGGACTTCCAAGAGACCCAGTACTTC.